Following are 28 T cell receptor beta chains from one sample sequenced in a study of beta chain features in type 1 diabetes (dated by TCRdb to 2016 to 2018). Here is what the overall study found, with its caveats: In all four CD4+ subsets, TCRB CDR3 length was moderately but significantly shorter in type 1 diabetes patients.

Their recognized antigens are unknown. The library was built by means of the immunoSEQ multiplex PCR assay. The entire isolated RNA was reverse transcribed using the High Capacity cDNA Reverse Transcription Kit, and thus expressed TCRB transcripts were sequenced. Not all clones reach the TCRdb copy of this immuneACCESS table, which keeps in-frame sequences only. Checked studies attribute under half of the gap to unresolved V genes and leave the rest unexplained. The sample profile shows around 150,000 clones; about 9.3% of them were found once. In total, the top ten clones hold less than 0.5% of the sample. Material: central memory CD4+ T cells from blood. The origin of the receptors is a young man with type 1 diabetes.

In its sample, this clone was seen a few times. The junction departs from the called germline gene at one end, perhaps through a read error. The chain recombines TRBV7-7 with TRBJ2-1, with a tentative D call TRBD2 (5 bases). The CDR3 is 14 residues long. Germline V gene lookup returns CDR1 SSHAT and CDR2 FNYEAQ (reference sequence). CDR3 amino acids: CASSLAGGNNEQFF. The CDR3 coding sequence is TGTGCTAGCAGCTTAGCAGGAGGCAACAATGAGCAGTTCTTC.

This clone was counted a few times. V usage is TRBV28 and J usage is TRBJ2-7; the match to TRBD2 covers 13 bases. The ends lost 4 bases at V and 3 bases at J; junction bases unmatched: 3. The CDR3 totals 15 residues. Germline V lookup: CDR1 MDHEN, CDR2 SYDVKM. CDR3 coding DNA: TGTGCCAGCAGTTCCTGGACTAGCGGGAGCTACGAGCAGTACTTC. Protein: CASSSWTSGSYEQYF.

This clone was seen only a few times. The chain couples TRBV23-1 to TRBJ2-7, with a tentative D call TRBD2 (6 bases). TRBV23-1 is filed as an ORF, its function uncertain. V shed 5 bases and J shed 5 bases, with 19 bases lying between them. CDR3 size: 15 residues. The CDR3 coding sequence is TGCGCCAGCAGTAAGGGTGCTGGGGGGTCTCACGAGCAGTACTTC. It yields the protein CASSKGAGGSHEQYF.

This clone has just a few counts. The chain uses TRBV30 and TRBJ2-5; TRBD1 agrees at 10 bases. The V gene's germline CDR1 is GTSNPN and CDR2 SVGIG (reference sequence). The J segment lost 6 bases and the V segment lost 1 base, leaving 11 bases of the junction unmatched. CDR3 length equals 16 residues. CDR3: CAWSARGQGWRKTQYF. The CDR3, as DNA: TGTGCCTGGAGTGCCCGGGGACAGGGGTGGCGAAAGACCCAGTACTTC.

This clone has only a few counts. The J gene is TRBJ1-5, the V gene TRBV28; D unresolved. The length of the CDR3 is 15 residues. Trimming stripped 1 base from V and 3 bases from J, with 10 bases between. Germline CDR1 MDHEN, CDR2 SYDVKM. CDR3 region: CASSLLDGNNQPQHF. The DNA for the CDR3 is TGTGCCAGCAGTTTATTGGACGGGAACAATCAGCCCCAGCATTTT.

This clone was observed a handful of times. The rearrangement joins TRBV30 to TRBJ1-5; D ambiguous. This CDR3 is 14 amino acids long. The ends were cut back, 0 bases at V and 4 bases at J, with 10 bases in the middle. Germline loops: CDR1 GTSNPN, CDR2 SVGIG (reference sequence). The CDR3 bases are TGTGCCTGGAGTGTTTATTTTGAGAATCAGCCCCAGCATTTT. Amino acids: CAWSVYFENQPQHF. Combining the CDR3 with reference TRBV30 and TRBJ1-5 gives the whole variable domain SQTIHQWPATLVQPVGSPLSLECTVEGTSNPNLYWYRQAAGRGLQLLFYSVGIGQISSEVPQNLSASRPQDRQFILSSKKLLLSDSGFYLCAWSVYFENQPQHFGDGTRLSIL.

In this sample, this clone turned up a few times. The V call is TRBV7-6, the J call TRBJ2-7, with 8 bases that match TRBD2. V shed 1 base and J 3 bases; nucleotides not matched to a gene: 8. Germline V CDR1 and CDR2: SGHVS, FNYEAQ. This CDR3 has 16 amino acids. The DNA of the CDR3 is TGTGCCAGCAGCTTAGGCAAACCGGGACTAGGCTACGAGCAGTACTTC. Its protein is CASSLGKPGLGYEQYF.

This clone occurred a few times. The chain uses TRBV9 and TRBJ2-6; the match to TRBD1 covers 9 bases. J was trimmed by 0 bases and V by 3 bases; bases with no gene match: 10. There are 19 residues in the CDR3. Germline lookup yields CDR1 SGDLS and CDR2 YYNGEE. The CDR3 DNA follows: TGTGCCAGCAGCGGGACAGGGGAAATAGTATACTCTGGGGCCAACGTCCTGACTTTC. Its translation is CASSGTGEIVYSGANVLTF.

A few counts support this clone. DNA of the CDR3: TGTGCCAGCAGCTCCGGTCTTACTAGCGGGGGAGACAATGAGCAGTTCTTC. Its protein is CASSSGLTSGGDNEQFF. The chain employs TRBV7-8 and TRBJ2-1; 11 bases align to TRBD2. With 4 bases clipped from V and 5 bases from J, the junction kept 10 bases outside the gene matches. The CDR3 extends over 17 amino acids. CDR1 is SGHVS and CDR2 is FQNEAQ in the germline V gene.

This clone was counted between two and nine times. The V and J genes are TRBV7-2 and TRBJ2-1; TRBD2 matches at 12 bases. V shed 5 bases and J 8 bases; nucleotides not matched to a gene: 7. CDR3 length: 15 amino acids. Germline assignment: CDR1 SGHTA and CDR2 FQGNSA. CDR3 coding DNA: TGTGCCAGCAGCCACCGACTAGCGGGAGATGATGAGCAGTTCTTC. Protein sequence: CASSHRLAGDDEQFF.

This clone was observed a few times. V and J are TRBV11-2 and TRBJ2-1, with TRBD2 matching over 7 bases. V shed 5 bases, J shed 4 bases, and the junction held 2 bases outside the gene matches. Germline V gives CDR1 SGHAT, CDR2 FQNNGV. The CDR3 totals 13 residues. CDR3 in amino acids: CASSHSGYNEQFF. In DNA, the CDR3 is TGTGCCAGCAGCCATAGCGGGTACAATGAGCAGTTCTTC.

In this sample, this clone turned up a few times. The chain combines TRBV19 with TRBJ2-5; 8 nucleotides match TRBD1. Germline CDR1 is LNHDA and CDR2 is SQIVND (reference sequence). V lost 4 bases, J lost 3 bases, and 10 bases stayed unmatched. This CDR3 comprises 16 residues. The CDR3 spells CASSTIPETGEETQYF. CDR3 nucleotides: TGTGCCAGTAGTACAATCCCCGAGACAGGGGAAGAGACCCAGTACTTC. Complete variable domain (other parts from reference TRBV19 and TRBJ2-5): DGGITQSPKYLFRKEGQNVTLSCEQNLNHDAMYWYRQDPGQGLRLIYYSQIVNDFQKGDIAEGYSVSREKKESFPLTVTSAQKNPTAFYLCASSTIPETGEETQYFGPGTRLLVL.

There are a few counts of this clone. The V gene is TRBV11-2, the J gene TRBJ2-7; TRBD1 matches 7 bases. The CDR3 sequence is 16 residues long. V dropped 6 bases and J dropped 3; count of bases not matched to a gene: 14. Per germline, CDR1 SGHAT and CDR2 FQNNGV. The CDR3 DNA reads TGTGCCAGCAGGCCGGCGCGACAGGGCCGTAGCTACGAGCAGTACTTC. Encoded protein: CASRPARQGRSYEQYF.

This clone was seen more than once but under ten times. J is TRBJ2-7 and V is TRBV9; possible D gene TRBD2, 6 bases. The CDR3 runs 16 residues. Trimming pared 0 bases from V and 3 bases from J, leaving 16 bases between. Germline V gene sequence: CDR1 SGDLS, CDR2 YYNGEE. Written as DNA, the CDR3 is TGTGCCAGCAGCGTAGGCGGTAGCGCGGGGATCTACGAGCAGTACTTC. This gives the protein CASSVGGSAGIYEQYF.

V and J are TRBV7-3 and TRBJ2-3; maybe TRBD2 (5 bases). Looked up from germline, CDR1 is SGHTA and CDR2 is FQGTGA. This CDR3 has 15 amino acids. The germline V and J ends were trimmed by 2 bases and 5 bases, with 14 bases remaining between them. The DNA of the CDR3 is TGTGCCAGCAGCTTACGTGGCGGGTTGGGAGATACGCAGTATTTT. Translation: CASSLRGGLGDTQYF.

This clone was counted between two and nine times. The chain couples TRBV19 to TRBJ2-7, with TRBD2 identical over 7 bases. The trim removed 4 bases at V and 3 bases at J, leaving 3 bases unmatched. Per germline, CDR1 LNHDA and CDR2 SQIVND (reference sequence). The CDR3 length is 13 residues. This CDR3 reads CASSSGGNYEQYF. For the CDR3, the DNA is TGTGCCAGTAGTAGCGGGGGAAACTACGAGCAGTACTTC.

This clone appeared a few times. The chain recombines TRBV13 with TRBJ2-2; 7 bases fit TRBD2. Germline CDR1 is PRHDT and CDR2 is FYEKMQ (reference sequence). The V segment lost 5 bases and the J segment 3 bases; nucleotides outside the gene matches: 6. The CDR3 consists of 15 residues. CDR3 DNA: TGTGCCAGCAGCCAGGGACTACGGGACACCGGGGAGCTGTTTTTT. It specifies CASSQGLRDTGELFF.

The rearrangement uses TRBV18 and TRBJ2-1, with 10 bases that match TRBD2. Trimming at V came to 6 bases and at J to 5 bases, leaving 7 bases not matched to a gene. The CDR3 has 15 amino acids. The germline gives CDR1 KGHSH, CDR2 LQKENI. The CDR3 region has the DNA TGTGCCAGCTCGCCGGGACTAGCGCTGGACAATGAGCAGTTCTTC. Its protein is CASSPGLALDNEQFF.

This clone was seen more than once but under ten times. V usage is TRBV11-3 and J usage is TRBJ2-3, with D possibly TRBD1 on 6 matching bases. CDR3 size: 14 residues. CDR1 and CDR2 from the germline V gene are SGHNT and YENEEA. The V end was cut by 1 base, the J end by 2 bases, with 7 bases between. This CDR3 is CASSLGTATDTQYF. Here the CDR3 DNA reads TGTGCCAGCAGCTTAGGGACAGCCACAGATACGCAGTATTTT.

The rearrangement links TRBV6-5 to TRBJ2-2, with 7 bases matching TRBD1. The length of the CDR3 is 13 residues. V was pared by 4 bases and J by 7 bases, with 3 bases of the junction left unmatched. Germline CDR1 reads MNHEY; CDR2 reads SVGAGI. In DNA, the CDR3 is TGTGCCAGCAGTTTACAGGGGTACGGGGAGCTGTTTTTT. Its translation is CASSLQGYGELFF.

As DNA, the CDR3 is TGTGCCAGCAGCTCTAATAGGGGACTAGCTTCAGATACGCAGTATTTT. Its protein is CASSSNRGLASDTQYF. The V gene is TRBV5-6, the J gene TRBJ2-3; 9 bases align to TRBD2. Trimming at V came to 3 bases and at J to 4 bases, leaving 9 bases not matched to a gene. The CDR3 length is 16 residues. Germline lookup yields CDR1 SGHDT and CDR2 YYEEEE.

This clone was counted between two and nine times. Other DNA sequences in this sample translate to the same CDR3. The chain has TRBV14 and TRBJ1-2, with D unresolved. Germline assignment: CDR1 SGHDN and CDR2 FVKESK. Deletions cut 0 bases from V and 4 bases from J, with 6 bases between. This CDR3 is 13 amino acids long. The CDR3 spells CASSQDRSYGYTF. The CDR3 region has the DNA TGTGCCAGCAGCCAAGATCGGAGCTATGGCTACACCTTC.

CDR3 protein: CASSPTSGEGNEQFF. In DNA form, the CDR3 reads TGTGCCAGCTCACCCACTAGCGGGGAAGGGAATGAGCAGTTCTTC. This sequence joins TRBV18 and TRBJ2-1, with 10 bases fitting TRBD2. In germline, CDR1 is KGHSH, CDR2 LQKENI. The CDR3 covers 15 residues. The V segment lost 3 bases and the J segment 7 bases; nucleotides outside the gene matches: 6.

The CDR3 here is CASSGTGGYDGYTF. The CDR3 bases are TGTGCCAGCAGCGGGACAGGGGGGTACGATGGCTACACCTTC. This sequence joins TRBV9 and TRBJ1-2; TRBD1 agrees at 10 bases. Trimming took 3 bases from V and 6 from J; bases not matched to a gene: 5. The germline CDR1 and CDR2 sequences are SGDLS and YYNGEE. The length of the CDR3 is 14 residues.

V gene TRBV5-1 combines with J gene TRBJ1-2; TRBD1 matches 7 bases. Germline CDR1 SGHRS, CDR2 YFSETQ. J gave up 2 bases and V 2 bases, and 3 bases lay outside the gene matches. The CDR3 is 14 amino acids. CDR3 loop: CASSLTGVNYGYTF. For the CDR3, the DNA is TGCGCCAGCAGCTTAACAGGGGTGAACTATGGCTACACCTTC.

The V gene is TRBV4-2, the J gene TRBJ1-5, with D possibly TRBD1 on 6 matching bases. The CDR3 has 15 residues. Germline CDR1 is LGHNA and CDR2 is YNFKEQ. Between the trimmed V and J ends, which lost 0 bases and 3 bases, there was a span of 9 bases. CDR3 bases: TGTGCCAGCAGCCAAGATGGGGGGGCCAATCAGCCCCAGCATTTT. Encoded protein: CASSQDGGANQPQHF.

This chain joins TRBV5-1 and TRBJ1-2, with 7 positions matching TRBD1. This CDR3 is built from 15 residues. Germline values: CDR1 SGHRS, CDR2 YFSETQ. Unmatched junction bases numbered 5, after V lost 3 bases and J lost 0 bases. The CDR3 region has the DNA TGCGCCAGCAGCTCCGGCGGGACAGCTAACTATGGCTACACCTTC. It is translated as CASSSGGTANYGYTF.

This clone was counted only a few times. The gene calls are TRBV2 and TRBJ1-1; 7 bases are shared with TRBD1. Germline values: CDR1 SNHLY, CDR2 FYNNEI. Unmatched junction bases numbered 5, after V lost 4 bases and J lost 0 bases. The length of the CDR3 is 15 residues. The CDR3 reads CASSGKQGMNTEAFF. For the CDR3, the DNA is TGTGCCAGCAGTGGTAAACAGGGGATGAACACTGAAGCTTTCTTT. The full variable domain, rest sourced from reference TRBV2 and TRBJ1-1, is EPEVTQTPSHQVTQMGQEVILRCVPISNHLYFYWYRQILGQKVEFLVSFYNNEISEKSEIFDDQFSVERPDGSNFTLKIRSTKLEDSAMYFCASSGKQGMNTEAFFGQGTRLTVV.